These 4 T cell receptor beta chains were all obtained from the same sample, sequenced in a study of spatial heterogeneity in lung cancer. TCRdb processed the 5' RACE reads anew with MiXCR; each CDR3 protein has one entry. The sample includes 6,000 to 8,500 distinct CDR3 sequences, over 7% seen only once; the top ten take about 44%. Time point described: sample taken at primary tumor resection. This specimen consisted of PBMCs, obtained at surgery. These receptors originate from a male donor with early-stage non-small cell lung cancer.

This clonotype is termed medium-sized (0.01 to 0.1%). CDR3 coding DNA: TGTGCCAGCAGTTTACCCGGTCCGGGACTAGGGGGGTTGGATGAGCAGTTCTTC. This translates into CASSLPGPGLGGLDEQFF. The V and J genes are TRBV28 and TRBJ2-1; 8 positions agree with TRBD2. Unmatched junction bases numbered 17, after V lost 2 bases and J lost 8 bases. CDR1 is MDHEN, CDR2 SYDVKM, per germline. The CDR3 contains 18 residues.

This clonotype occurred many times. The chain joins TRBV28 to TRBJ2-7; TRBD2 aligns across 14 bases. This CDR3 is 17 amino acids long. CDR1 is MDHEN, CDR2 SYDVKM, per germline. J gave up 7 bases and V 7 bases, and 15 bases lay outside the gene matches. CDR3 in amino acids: CASTSIGGLAGAGEQYF. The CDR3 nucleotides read TGTGCCAGCACCTCAATAGGGGGACTAGCGGGAGCTGGGGAGCAGTACTTC.

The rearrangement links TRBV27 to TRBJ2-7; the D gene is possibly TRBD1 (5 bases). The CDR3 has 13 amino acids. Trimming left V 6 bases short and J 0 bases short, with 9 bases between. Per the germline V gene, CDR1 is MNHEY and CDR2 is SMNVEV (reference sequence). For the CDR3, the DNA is TGTGCCAGCAGCCCCAGGGCCTCCTACGAGCAGTACTTC. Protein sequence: CASSPRASYEQYF.

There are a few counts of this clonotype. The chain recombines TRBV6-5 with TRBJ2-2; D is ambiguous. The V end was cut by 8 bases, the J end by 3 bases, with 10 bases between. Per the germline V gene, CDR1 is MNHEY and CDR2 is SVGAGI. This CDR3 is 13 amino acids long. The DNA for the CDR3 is TGTGCCAGCCACACTACCCACACCGGGGAGCTGTTTTTT. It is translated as CASHTTHTGELFF.